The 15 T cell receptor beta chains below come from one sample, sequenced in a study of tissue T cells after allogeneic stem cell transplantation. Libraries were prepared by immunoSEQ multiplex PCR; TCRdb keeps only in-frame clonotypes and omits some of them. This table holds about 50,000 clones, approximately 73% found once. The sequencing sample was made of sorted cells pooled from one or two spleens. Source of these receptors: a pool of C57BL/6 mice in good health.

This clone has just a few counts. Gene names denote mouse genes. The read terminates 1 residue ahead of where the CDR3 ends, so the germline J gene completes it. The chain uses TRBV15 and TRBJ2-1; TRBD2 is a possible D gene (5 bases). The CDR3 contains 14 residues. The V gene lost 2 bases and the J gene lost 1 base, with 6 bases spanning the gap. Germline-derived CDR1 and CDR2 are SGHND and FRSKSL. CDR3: CASSLMGNYAEQFF. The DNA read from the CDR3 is TGTGCCAGCAGTTTAATGGGGAACTATGCTGAGCAGTTC.

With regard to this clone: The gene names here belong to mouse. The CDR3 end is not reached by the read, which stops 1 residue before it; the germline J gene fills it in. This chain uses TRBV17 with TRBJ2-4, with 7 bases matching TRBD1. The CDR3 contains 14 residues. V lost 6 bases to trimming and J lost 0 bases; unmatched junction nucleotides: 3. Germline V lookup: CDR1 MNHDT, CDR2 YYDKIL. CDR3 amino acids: CASSHRGSQNTLYF. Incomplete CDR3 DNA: TGTGCTAGCAGCCACAGGGGAAGTCAAAACACCTTGTAC.

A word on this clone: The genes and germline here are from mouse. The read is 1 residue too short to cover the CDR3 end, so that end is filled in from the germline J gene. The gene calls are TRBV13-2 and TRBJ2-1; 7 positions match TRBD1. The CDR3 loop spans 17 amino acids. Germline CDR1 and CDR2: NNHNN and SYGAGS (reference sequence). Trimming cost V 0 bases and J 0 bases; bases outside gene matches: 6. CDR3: CASGDAGRGYNYAEQFF. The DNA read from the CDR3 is TGTGCCAGCGGTGATGCAGGCAGGGGGTATAACTATGCTGAGCAGTTC.

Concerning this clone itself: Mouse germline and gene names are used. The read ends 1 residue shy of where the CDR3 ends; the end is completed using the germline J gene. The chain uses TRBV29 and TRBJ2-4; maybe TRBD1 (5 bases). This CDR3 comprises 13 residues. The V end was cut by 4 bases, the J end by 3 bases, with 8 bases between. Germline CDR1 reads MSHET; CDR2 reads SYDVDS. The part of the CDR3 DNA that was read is TGTGCTAGCAGTTCAGGGTGGCAAAACACCTTGTAC. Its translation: CASSSGWQNTLY. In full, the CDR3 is CASSSGWQNTLYF.

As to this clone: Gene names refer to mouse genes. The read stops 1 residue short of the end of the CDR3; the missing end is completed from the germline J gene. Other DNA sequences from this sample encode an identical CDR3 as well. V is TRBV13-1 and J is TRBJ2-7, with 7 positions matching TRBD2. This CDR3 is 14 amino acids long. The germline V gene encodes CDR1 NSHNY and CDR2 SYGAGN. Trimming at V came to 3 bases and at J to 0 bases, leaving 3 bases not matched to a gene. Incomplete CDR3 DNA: TGTGCCAGCAGTGCCCCTGGGGGCTCCTATGAACAGTAC. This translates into CASSAPGGSYEQY. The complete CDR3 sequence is CASSAPGGSYEQYF.

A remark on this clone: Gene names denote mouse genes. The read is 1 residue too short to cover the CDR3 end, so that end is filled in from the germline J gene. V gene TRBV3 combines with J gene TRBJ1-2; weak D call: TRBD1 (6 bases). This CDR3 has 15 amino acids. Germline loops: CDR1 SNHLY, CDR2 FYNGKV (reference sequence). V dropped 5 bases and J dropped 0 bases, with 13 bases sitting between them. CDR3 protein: CASSLTGTANSDYTF. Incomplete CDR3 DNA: TGTGCCAGCAGCCTAACAGGGACTGCAAACTCCGACTACACC.

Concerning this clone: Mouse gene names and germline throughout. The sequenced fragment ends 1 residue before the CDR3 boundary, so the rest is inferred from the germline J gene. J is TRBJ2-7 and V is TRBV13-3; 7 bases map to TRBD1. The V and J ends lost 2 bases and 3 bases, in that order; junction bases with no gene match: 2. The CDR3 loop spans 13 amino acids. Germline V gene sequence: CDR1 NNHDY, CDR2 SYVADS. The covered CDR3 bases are TGTGCCAGCAGTGAACAGGGGATCTATGAACAGTAC. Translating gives CASSEQGIYEQY. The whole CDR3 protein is CASSEQGIYEQYF.

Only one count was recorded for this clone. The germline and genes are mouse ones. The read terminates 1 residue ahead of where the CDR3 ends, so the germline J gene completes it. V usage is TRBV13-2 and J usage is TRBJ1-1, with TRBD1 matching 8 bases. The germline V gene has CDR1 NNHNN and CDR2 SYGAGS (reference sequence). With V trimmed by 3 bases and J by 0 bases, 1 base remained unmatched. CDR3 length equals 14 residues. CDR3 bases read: TGTGCCAGCGGTGGGGGACAGGCAAACACAGAAGTCTTC. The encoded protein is CASGGGQANTEVF. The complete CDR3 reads CASGGGQANTEVFF.

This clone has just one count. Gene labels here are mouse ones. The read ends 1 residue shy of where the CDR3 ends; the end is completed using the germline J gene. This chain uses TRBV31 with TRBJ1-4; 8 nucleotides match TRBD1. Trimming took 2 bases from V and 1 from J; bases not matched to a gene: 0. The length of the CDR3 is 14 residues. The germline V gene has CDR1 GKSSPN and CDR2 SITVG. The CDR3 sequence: CAWSTGGSNERLFF. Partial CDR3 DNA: TGTGCCTGGAGTACAGGGGGTTCCAACGAAAGATTATTT.

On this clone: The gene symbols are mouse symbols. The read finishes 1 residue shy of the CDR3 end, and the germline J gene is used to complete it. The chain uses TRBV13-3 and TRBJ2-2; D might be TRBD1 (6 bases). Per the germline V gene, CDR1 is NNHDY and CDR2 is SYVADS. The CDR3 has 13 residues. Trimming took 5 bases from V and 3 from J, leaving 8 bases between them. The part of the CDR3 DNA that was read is TGTGCCAGCAGGGCAGGGGACACCGGGCAGCTCTAC. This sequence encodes CASRAGDTGQLY. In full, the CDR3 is CASRAGDTGQLYF. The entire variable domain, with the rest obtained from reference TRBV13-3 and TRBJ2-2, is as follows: EAAVTQSPRSKVAVTGGKVTLSCHQTNNHDYMYWYRQDTGHGLRLIHYSYVADSTEKGDIPDGYKASRPSQENFSLILELASLSQTAVYFCASRAGDTGQLYFGEGSKLTVL.

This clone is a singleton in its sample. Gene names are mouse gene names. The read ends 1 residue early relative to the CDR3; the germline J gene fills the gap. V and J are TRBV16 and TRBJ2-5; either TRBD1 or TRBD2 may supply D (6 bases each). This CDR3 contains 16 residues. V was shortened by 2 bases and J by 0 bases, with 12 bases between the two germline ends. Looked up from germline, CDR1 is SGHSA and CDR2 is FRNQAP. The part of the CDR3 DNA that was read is TGTGCAAGCAGCTTATTGGGGGCCTTTAACCAAGACACCCAGTAC. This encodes CASSLLGAFNQDTQY. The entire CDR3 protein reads CASSLLGAFNQDTQYF. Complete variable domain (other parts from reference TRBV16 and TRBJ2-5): NAGVIQTPRHKVTGKGQEATLWCEPISGHSAVFWYRQTIVQGLEFLTYFRNQAPIDDSGMPKERFSAQMPNQSHSTLKIQSTQPQDSAVYLCASSLLGAFNQDTQYFGPGTRLLVL.

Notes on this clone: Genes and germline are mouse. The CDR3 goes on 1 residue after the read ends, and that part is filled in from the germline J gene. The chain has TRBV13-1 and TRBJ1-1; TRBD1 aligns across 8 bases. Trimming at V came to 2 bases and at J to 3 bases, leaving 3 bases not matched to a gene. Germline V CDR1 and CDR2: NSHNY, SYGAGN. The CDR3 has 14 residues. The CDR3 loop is CASSDRGRDTEVFF. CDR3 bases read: TGTGCCAGCAGTGACAGGGGGCGCGACACAGAAGTCTTC.

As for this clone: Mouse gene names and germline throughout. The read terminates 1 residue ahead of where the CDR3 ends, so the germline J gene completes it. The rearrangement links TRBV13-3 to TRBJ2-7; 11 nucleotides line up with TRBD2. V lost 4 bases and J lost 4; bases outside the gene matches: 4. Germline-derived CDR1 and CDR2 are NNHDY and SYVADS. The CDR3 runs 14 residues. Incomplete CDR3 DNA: TGTGCCAGCAGTCAGACTGGGGGGGTTTATGAACAGTAC. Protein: CASSQTGGVYEQY. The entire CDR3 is CASSQTGGVYEQYF.

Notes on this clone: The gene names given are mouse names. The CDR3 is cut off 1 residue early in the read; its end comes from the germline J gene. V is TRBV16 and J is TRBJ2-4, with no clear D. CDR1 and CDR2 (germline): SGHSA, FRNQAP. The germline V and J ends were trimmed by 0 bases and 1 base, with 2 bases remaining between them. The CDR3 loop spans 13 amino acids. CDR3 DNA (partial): TGTGCAAGCAGCTTAGATGGTCAAAACACCTTGTAC. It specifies CASSLDGQNTLY. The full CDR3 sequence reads CASSLDGQNTLYF.

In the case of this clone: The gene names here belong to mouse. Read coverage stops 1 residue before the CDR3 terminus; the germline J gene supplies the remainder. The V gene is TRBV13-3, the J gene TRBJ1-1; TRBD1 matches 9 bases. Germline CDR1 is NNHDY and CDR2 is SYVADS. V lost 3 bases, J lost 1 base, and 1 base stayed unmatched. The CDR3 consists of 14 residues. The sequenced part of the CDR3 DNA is TGTGCCAGCAGTGTGGGACAGGGGAACACAGAAGTCTTC. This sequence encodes CASSVGQGNTEVF. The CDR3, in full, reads CASSVGQGNTEVFF.